Below are 21 T cell receptor beta chains sequenced from a single sample in a study of shared clonotypes between healthy human individuals. Positive CCR7 selection of CD45RO-negative cells yielded the naive CD8 cells, and terminally differentiated effector memory CD45RA+ cells were excluded. The repertoire was sequenced with immunoSEQ multiplex PCR; TCRdb's copy has only in-frame clones and lacks some. The table includes hundreds of thousands of clones, about 96% detected once. The sequencing input was naive CD8+ T cells sorted from blood. All receptors derive from a young man in good health.

The chain carries TRBV4-2 and TRBJ2-1, with 10 positions matching TRBD2. This CDR3 comprises 16 residues. Trimming cost V 0 bases and J 5 bases; bases outside gene matches: 4. The V gene's germline CDR1 is LGHNA and CDR2 YNFKEQ. CDR3 nucleotides: TGTGCCAGCAGCCAAGATTGGCTAGCGGGAGACAATGAGCAGTTCTTC. Translating it yields CASSQDWLAGDNEQFF.

The CDR3 nucleotides read TGCGCCAGCAGCAACCCGGTCGGGCGGGGGACTGAAGCTTTCTTT. It encodes CASSNPVGRGTEAFF. The V gene is TRBV4-1, the J gene TRBJ1-1; tentatively, D is TRBD1 (5 bases). The germline CDR1 and CDR2 sequences are MGHRA and YSYEKL. V shed 5 bases and J shed 5 bases, with 18 bases lying between them. CDR3 length: 15 residues.

The chain has TRBV6-1 and TRBJ2-1, with 11 bases lining up with TRBD2. The CDR3 extends over 15 amino acids. Trimming cost V 6 bases and J 3 bases; bases outside gene matches: 4. From germline, CDR1 is MNHNS and CDR2 SASEGT. The CDR3 here is CASSTGLADYNEQFF. Written as DNA, the CDR3 is TGTGCCAGCAGCACGGGACTAGCGGACTACAATGAGCAGTTCTTC.

The CDR3 sequence: CASSEGGNSGNTIYF. The CDR3 DNA sequence: TGTGCCAGCAGCGAAGGGGGAAACTCTGGAAACACCATATATTTT. The chain has TRBV9 and TRBJ1-3, with D perhaps TRBD1 (6 bases). The CDR3 runs 15 residues. V dropped 3 bases and J dropped 0 bases, with 10 bases sitting between them. Germline V gene lookup returns CDR1 SGDLS and CDR2 YYNGEE.

The chain combines TRBV7-9 with TRBJ1-2; 7 nucleotides agree with TRBD1. Germline V gene data show CDR1 as SEHNR and CDR2 as FQNEAQ (reference sequence). Germline trimming cut 5 bases from V and 6 bases from J; bases unmatched to any gene: 9. The CDR3 consists of 14 residues. The CDR3 here is CASSARDSRDGYTF. CDR3 nucleotide sequence: TGTGCCAGCAGCGCCCGGGACAGCCGCGATGGCTACACCTTC.

The chain recombines TRBV10-2 with TRBJ1-2; 7 bases are a match to TRBD1. The CDR3 runs to 16 residues. Looked up from germline, CDR1 is WSHSY and CDR2 is SAAADI. The V segment lost 3 bases and the J segment 5 bases; nucleotides outside the gene matches: 12. CDR3 DNA sequence: TGCGCCAGCAGTGACCACTCGTGGACAGGCCATTATGGCTACACCTTC. It encodes CASSDHSWTGHYGYTF.

To note about this clone: Other nucleotide sequences from this sample produce the same CDR3. The chain uses TRBV7-9 and TRBJ2-3; D is undetermined. This CDR3 is built from 13 residues. The V gene lost 5 bases and the J gene lost 4 bases, with 10 bases spanning the gap. The germline CDR1 and CDR2 sequences are SEHNR and FQNEAQ (reference sequence). The CDR3 DNA reads TGTGCCAGCAGCCTCCCCGGCCCAGATACGCAGTATTTT. Its protein is CASSLPGPDTQYF.

The chain links TRBV6-1 to TRBJ1-5; D gene uncertain. The CDR3 covers 13 residues. V was clipped by 8 bases and J by 0 bases, with 8 bases between them. The germline CDR1 and CDR2 sequences are MNHNS and SASEGT. CDR3 DNA sequence: TGTGCCAGCGATGCGTATAGCAATCAGCCCCAGCATTTT. Its protein product is CASDAYSNQPQHF.

The chain joins TRBV7-6 to TRBJ2-2, with D possibly TRBD2 on 7 matching bases. CDR1 is SGHVS, CDR2 FNYEAQ, per germline. Deletions cut 4 bases from V and 7 bases from J, with 19 bases between. There are 16 residues in the CDR3. CDR3 amino acids: CASSSGLPRGDGELFF. CDR3 bases: TGTGCCAGCAGCTCGGGACTACCAAGGGGGGACGGGGAGCTGTTTTTT.

The chain joins TRBV5-1 to TRBJ2-7; maybe TRBD2 (6 bases). The CDR3 spans 11 residues. V lost 7 bases and J lost 6, with 11 bases in between. Germline-derived CDR1 and CDR2 are SGHRS and YFSETQ. The CDR3, as DNA: TGCGCCAGCCATGGGGGAGGCGAGCAGTACTTC. Protein sequence: CASHGGGEQYF.

The rearrangement uses TRBV11-3 and TRBJ2-7; 8 bases agree with TRBD1. The CDR3 consists of 15 residues. V was clipped by 3 bases and J by 0 bases; unmatched bases: 4. The germline V gene has CDR1 SGHNT and CDR2 YENEEA. CDR3 region: CASSFRGPSSYEQYF. CDR3 in DNA: TGTGCCAGCAGCTTCAGGGGGCCGAGCTCCTACGAGCAGTACTTC.

The chain recombines TRBV7-9 with TRBJ2-4; 9 bases are a match to TRBD2. Trimming at V came to 5 bases and at J to 0 bases, leaving 2 bases not matched to a gene. Per germline, CDR1 SEHNR and CDR2 FQNEAQ (reference sequence). CDR3 length equals 15 residues. CDR3 nucleotide sequence: TGTGCCAGCAGCCCTAGCGGGGTAGCCAAAAACATTCAGTACTTC. It is translated as CASSPSGVAKNIQYF.

V and J are TRBV9 and TRBJ2-3; possible D gene TRBD2, 6 bases. The V end was cut by 0 bases, the J end by 3 bases, with 14 bases between. CDR1 and CDR2 from the germline V gene are SGDLS and YYNGEE. CDR3 length: 16 amino acids. CDR3 DNA sequence: TGTGCCAGCAGCGTAGAAGTGGGAGGCGGGACAGATACGCAGTATTTT. Its translation is CASSVEVGGGTDTQYF.

On this clone: An end of the junction differs from the germline gene, which may be a read error. The chain combines TRBV29-1 with TRBJ2-2, with TRBD2 identical over 8 bases. In germline, CDR1 is SQVTM, CDR2 ANQGSEA. This CDR3 is built from 14 residues. Here the CDR3 reads CSGELAETTGELFF. DNA of the CDR3: TGCAGCGGTGAACTAGCGGAGACCACCGGGGAGCTGTTTTTT.

This chain joins TRBV9 and TRBJ2-7; 8 bases align to TRBD2. CDR3 length equals 13 residues. Germline V gene lookup returns CDR1 SGDLS and CDR2 YYNGEE. V shed 2 bases, J shed 6 bases, and the junction held 4 bases outside the gene matches. The CDR3, as DNA: TGTGCCAGCAGCGTCAGCGGGAGACCCGAGCAGTACTTC. Residues: CASSVSGRPEQYF.

The chain combines TRBV7-6 with TRBJ1-1; D is undetermined. In germline, CDR1 is SGHVS, CDR2 FNYEAQ. This CDR3 region has 15 residues. Trimming left V 2 bases short and J 1 base short, with 11 bases between. The CDR3 loop is CASSLSVQTNTEAFF. The CDR3 DNA reads TGTGCCAGCAGCTTATCCGTTCAGACGAACACTGAAGCTTTCTTT.

This clone has just one count. This chain uses TRBV11-2 with TRBJ1-2; 7 bases match TRBD1. Looked up from germline, CDR1 is SGHAT and CDR2 is FQNNGV. The CDR3 contains 15 residues. V was clipped by 5 bases and J by 3 bases; unmatched bases: 9. CDR3 residues: CASSGRAGQHYGYTF. The CDR3 bases are TGTGCCAGCAGCGGGCGAGCGGGACAGCACTATGGCTACACCTTC.

The chain recombines TRBV10-1 with TRBJ2-3, with TRBD1 matching over 8 bases. The CDR3 runs to 16 residues. V lost 0 bases to trimming and J lost 3 bases; unmatched junction nucleotides: 5. Germline CDR1 and CDR2: WNHNN and SYGVQD (reference sequence). CDR3: CASSESGQGVTDTQYF. In DNA form, the CDR3 reads TGCGCCAGCAGTGAGTCTGGACAGGGTGTGACAGATACGCAGTATTTT.

The CDR3 here is CASTGSLVTNEQFF. The CDR3 bases are TGTGCCAGCACCGGGTCCCTGGTAACCAATGAGCAGTTCTTC. V is TRBV6-5 and J is TRBJ2-1; no firm D call. Per germline, CDR1 MNHEY and CDR2 SVGAGI. V dropped 7 bases and J dropped 6 bases, with 16 bases sitting between them. The CDR3 spans 14 residues.

This clone was picked up one time. The rearrangement joins TRBV9 to TRBJ1-4; D gene unclear. V lost 0 bases and J 0 bases, leaving 6 bases between the germline ends. CDR1 SGDLS and CDR2 YYNGEE come from the germline V gene. This CDR3 is built from 15 residues. This CDR3 is CASSVDLTTNEKLFF. CDR3 in DNA: TGTGCCAGCAGCGTAGACCTGACAACTAATGAAAAACTGTTTTTT.

The chain couples TRBV7-9 to TRBJ2-7; no clear D gene. CDR1 and CDR2 (germline): SEHNR, FQNEAQ (reference sequence). V was shortened by 5 bases and J by 5 bases, with 16 bases between the two germline ends. The CDR3 runs 14 residues. CDR3 sequence (DNA): TGTGCCAGCAGCCTTGGGTCCAGTAACGACGAGCAGTACTTC. Its translation: CASSLGSSNDEQYF.